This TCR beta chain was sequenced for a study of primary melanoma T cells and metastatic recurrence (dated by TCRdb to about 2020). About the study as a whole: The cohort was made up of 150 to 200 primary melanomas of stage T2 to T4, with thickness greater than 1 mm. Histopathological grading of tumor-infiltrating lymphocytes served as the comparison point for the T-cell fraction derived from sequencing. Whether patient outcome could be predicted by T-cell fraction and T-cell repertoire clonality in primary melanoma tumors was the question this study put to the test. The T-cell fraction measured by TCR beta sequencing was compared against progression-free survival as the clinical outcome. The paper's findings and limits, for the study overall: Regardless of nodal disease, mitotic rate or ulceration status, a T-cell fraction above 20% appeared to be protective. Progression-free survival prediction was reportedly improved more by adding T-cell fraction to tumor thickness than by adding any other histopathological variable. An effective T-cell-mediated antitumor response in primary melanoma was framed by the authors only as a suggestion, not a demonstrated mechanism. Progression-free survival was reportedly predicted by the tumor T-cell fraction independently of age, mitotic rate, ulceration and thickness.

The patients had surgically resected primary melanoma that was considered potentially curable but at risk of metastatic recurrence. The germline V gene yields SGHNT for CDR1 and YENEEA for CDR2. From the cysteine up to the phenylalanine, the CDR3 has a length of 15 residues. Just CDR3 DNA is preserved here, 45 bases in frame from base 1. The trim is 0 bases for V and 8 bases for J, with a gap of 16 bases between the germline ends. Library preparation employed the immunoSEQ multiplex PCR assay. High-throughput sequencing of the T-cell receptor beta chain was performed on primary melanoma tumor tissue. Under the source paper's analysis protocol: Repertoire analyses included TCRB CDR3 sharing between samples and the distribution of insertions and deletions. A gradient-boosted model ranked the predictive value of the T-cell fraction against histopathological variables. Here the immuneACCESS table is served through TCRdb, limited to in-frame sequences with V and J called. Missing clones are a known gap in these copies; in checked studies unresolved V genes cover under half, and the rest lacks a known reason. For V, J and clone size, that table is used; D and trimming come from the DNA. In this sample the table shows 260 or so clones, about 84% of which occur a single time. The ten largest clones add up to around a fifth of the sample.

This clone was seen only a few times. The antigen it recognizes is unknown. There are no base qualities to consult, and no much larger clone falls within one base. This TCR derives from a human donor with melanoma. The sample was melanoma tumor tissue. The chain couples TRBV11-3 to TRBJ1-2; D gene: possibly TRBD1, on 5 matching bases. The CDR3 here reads CASSLEQAGVGGYTF. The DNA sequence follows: TGTGCCAGCAGCTTAGAACAGGCCGGGGTTGGAGGCTACACCTTC.